Listed here are 32 T cell receptor beta chains from one sample, sequenced in a study of T cell responses to AZD1222 COVID-19 vaccine. TCRdb keeps only in-frame clones here, not all; method: immunoSEQ multiplex PCR. The table includes some 96,000 clones, about 81% detected once. The sequencing here drew on peripheral blood, taken 28 days after the second AZD1222 dose. These receptors were collected from an adult who received the AZD1222 COVID-19 vaccine.

The V call is TRBV5-1, the J call TRBJ2-7; 15 nucleotides match TRBD2. Germline CDR1 reads SGHRS; CDR2 reads YFSETQ. V gave up 6 bases and J gave up 7 bases; unmatched junction bases: 2. The CDR3 runs 13 residues. The CDR3 region has the DNA TGCGCCAGCATGGGGACTAGCGGGAGGGAGCAGTACTTC. It codes for CASMGTSGREQYF.

CDR3 bases: TGTGCCAGCAGTTTAGAGGGCAGACCCTACGAGCAGTACTTC. This sequence encodes CASSLEGRPYEQYF. The V and J genes are TRBV27 and TRBJ2-7, with a possible D match to TRBD2 (5 bases). CDR1 is MNHEY and CDR2 is SMNVEV in the germline V gene (reference sequence). V lost 2 bases, J lost 2 bases, and 10 bases lay in between. This CDR3 spans 14 amino acids.

This clone was counted once. The genes are TRBV6-2 or TRBV6-3 and TRBJ1-1; D is unresolved. This CDR3 has 13 residues. V was trimmed by 6 bases and J by 7 bases, leaving 15 bases between them. In germline, CDR1 is MNHEY, CDR2 SVGEGT. CDR3 region: CASSLTAALEAFF. The CDR3 DNA reads TGTGCCAGCAGCCTAACCGCCGCCCTTGAAGCTTTCTTT.

This clone was detected only once. This chain uses TRBV5-1 with TRBJ1-1; the match to TRBD1 covers 7 bases. V dropped 2 bases and J dropped 4; count of bases not matched to a gene: 2. The CDR3 is 13 residues long. The germline CDR1 and CDR2 sequences are SGHRS and YFSETQ. CDR3 in DNA: TGCGCCAGCAGCTTTGACAGGGTCACTGAAGCTTTCTTT. Amino acids: CASSFDRVTEAFF.

This sequence joins TRBV7-9 and TRBJ2-7, with TRBD2 identical over 9 bases. V lost 7 bases, J lost 0 bases, and 4 bases stayed unmatched. There are 14 residues in the CDR3. CDR1 and CDR2 (germline): SEHNR, FQNEAQ (reference sequence). The CDR3 bases are TGTGCCAGCATTGGGCGGGAGGGCTCCTACGAGCAGTACTTC. Translating it yields CASIGREGSYEQYF.

The chain has TRBV27 and TRBJ2-1; D remains ambiguous. Germline CDR1 is MNHEY and CDR2 is SMNVEV (reference sequence). The CDR3 totals 15 residues. V shed 5 bases and J shed 3 bases, with 14 bases lying between them. The CDR3 loop reads CASSGGLPNYNEQFF. DNA of the CDR3: TGTGCCAGCAGTGGTGGCCTCCCGAACTACAATGAGCAGTTCTTC.

V usage is TRBV5-1 and J usage is TRBJ1-5; D is perhaps TRBD1 (5 bases). The CDR3 is made up of 14 amino acids. V shed 2 bases and J shed 5 bases, with 11 bases lying between them. Germline CDR1 and CDR2: SGHRS and YFSETQ. CDR3 loop: CASSLTGDYQPQHF. The CDR3 nucleotides read TGCGCCAGCAGCTTAACGGGGGACTATCAGCCCCAGCATTTT.

This chain joins TRBV1 and TRBJ2-3; TRBD2 reflects the table's D call only, with no check against the DNA. TRBV1 is a pseudogene. This CDR3 contains 23 residues. CDR3 in amino acids: CTSSHLSPTSGGHQGPHADTQYF. The CDR3 DNA sequence: TGCACCAGCAGCCACCTCTCCCCGACTAGCGGGGGCCATCAGGGGCCTCATGCTGATACGCAGTATTTT.

J is TRBJ2-7 and V is TRBV13; weak D call: TRBD1 (6 bases). V lost 3 bases and J 3 bases, leaving 9 bases between the germline ends. Germline-derived CDR1 and CDR2 are PRHDT and FYEKMQ (reference sequence). The CDR3 sequence is 13 residues long. The CDR3 region has the DNA TGTGCCAGCAGCTTGATACAGGGCTACGAGCAGTACTTC. Amino acid sequence: CASSLIQGYEQYF.

This clone showed up just a few times. A much larger clone is a single base away; this may be a read error. Other DNA sequences in this specimen translate into the identical CDR3. This chain connects TRBV9 to TRBJ2-2; D not certain. There are 13 residues in the CDR3. Trimming cost V 0 bases and J 4 bases, with 4 bases left between them. Germline-derived CDR1 and CDR2 are SGDLS and YYNGEE. CDR3 in amino acids: CASSVGGTGELFF. DNA of the CDR3: TGTGCCAGCAGCGTAGGGGGCACCGGGGAGCTGTTTTTT.

This chain uses TRBV7-2 with TRBJ2-7; the match to TRBD1 covers 9 bases. Germline CDR1 and CDR2: SGHTA and FQGNSA. The CDR3 is made up of 15 amino acids. V gave up 5 bases and J gave up 2 bases; unmatched junction bases: 7. The CDR3 is CASSRSGQGTYEQYF. CDR3 DNA: TGTGCCAGCAGCAGGTCGGGACAGGGAACCTACGAGCAGTACTTC.

The chain employs TRBV7-2 and TRBJ1-5; D is unresolved. V shed 1 base and J shed 5 bases, with 12 bases lying between them. The CDR3 has 15 residues. CDR1 is SGHTA and CDR2 is FQGNSA in the germline V gene. The CDR3 DNA is TGTGCCAGCAGCTTAGGGATGACCGAATATCAGCCCCAGCATTTT. Encoded protein: CASSLGMTEYQPQHF.

Only a few counts were recorded for this clone. The chain has TRBV5-1 and TRBJ2-7; D uncertain. Germline CDR1 is SGHRS and CDR2 is YFSETQ. The CDR3 is 14 amino acids. Trimming took 4 bases from V and 6 from J, leaving 17 bases between them. CDR3: CASSVRLSATEQYF. The CDR3 nucleotides are TGCGCCAGCAGCGTACGCCTTTCGGCTACCGAGCAGTACTTC.

Here the CDR3 reads CASSLDASEAFF. The CDR3 DNA reads TGTGCCAGCAGCTTAGACGCCAGCGAAGCTTTCTTT. The J gene is TRBJ1-1, the V gene TRBV7-8, with unresolved D. From germline, CDR1 is SGHVS and CDR2 FQNEAQ. The CDR3 contains 12 residues. Deletions cut 1 base from V and 8 bases from J, with 8 bases between.

The rearrangement links TRBV5-5 to TRBJ2-7; the D is unclear. V was clipped by 0 bases and J by 6 bases, with 16 bases between them. This CDR3 is 15 amino acids long. Germline-derived CDR1 and CDR2 are SGHKS and YYEKEE (reference sequence). CDR3 sequence: CASSLDSWGPGEQYF. CDR3 in DNA: TGTGCCAGCAGCTTGGATTCGTGGGGTCCGGGCGAGCAGTACTTC.

The chain employs TRBV10-3 and TRBJ2-3; 7 bases are shared with TRBD2. V shed 3 bases, J shed 4 bases, and the junction held 4 bases outside the gene matches. Germline CDR1 and CDR2: ENHRY and SYGVKD. The CDR3 is 14 residues long. CDR3 bases: TGTGCCATCAGTGACTCTGCGGGAGCAGATACGCAGTATTTT. Translated: CAISDSAGADTQYF.

This clone was found once. The chain employs TRBV27 and TRBJ1-1, with D possibly being TRBD1 (5 bases). Trimming removed 6 bases at V and 3 bases at J, with 14 bases between. The germline V gene has CDR1 MNHEY and CDR2 SMNVEV (reference sequence). The CDR3 contains 14 residues. The CDR3, as DNA: TGTGCCAGCAGGAAAGAGTGGGGGGACACTGAAGCTTTCTTT. It specifies CASRKEWGDTEAFF.

The chain joins TRBV11-3 to TRBJ1-6; D is undetermined. Germline-derived CDR1 and CDR2 are SGHNT and YENEEA. V lost 3 bases to trimming and J lost 5 bases, with 17 bases between them. The length of the CDR3 is 17 residues. The DNA of the CDR3 is TGTGCCAGCAGCTTCCCCTCCAGCCTGCTGGATAATTCACCCCTCCACTTT. Translation: CASSFPSSLLDNSPLHF. Drawing the rest from reference TRBV11-3 and TRBJ1-6, the complete variable domain is EAGVVQSPRYKIIEKKQPVAFWCNPISGHNTLYWYLQNLGQGPELLIRYENEEAVDDSQLPKDRFSAERLKGVDSTLKIQPAELGDSAVYLCASSFPSSLLDNSPLHFGNGTRLTVT.

The J gene is TRBJ2-3, the V gene TRBV28, with TRBD2 identical over 9 bases. The CDR3 is 18 amino acids. The V gene end was trimmed by 3 bases and the J gene end by 0 bases; junction bases not matched to a gene: 10. Per germline, CDR1 MDHEN and CDR2 SYDVKM. Written as DNA, the CDR3 is TGTGCCAGCAGTTTCCGCGGCGGGCTAGCGGGGAGCACAGATACGCAGTATTTT. This sequence encodes CASSFRGGLAGSTDTQYF.

The rearrangement uses TRBV18 and TRBJ2-4; D may match TRBD1 or TRBD2 (5 bases each). The CDR3 has 14 residues. Germline V lookup: CDR1 KGHSH, CDR2 LQKENI. The V end lost 5 bases, the J end lost 8 bases, and 16 bases lay between the germline ends. The CDR3 protein is CASSTRDPEYIQYF. CDR3 nucleotides: TGTGCCAGCTCAACTCGGGACCCTGAATACATTCAGTACTTC.

The rearrangement joins TRBV7-3 to TRBJ2-1, with 8 bases that match TRBD2. This CDR3 is 15 amino acids long. J gave up 2 bases and V 1 base, and 1 base lay outside the gene matches. From germline, CDR1 is SGHTA and CDR2 FQGTGA. The CDR3 protein is CASSLNGRAYNEQFF. CDR3 coding DNA: TGTGCCAGCAGCTTAAACGGGAGGGCCTACAATGAGCAGTTCTTC.

The genes are TRBV7-2 and TRBJ2-7; 8 nucleotides agree with TRBD2. CDR1 is SGHTA, CDR2 FQGNSA, per germline. The CDR3 extends over 13 amino acids. The trim removed 3 bases at V and 3 bases at J, leaving 1 base unmatched. As DNA, the CDR3 is TGTGCCAGCAGCTTCAGCGGGGGCTACGAGCAGTACTTC. Residues: CASSFSGGYEQYF.

CDR3 nucleotides: TGTGCCAGCAGTGAAGCGGGTACTAGCGGCGCCGTCACAGATACGCAGTATTTT. It translates to CASSEAGTSGAVTDTQYF. The chain combines TRBV6-1 with TRBJ2-3; TRBD2 matches 8 bases. In germline, CDR1 is MNHNS, CDR2 SASEGT. This CDR3 spans 18 amino acids. With V trimmed by 0 bases and J by 2 bases, 10 bases remained unmatched.

The CDR3 DNA follows: TGTGCCTGGAGTGTACAGGGAAGTCAGCCCCAGCATTTT. Its protein product is CAWSVQGSQPQHF. The chain recombines TRBV30 with TRBJ1-5; D is perhaps TRBD1 (6 bases). Per the germline V gene, CDR1 is GTSNPN and CDR2 is SVGIG (reference sequence). V lost 0 bases to trimming and J lost 6 bases, with 9 bases between them. The CDR3 covers 13 residues. Drawing the rest from reference TRBV30 and TRBJ1-5, the complete variable domain is SQTIHQWPATLVQPVGSPLSLECTVEGTSNPNLYWYRQAAGRGLQLLFYSVGIGQISSEVPQNLSASRPQDRQFILSSKKLLLSDSGFYLCAWSVQGSQPQHFGDGTRLSIL.

This rearrangement joins TRBV6-5 to TRBJ2-2; TRBD1 matches 7 bases. J lost 3 bases, V lost 6 bases, and 4 bases had no gene match. Germline assignment: CDR1 MNHEY and CDR2 SVGAGI. This CDR3 spans 14 amino acids. The CDR3 sequence: CASRIQGHTGELFF. In nucleotides, the CDR3 is TGTGCCAGCAGAATACAGGGGCACACCGGGGAGCTGTTTTTT.

V and J are TRBV2 and TRBJ2-2, with 13 positions matching TRBD2. With V trimmed by 5 bases and J by 5 bases, 2 bases remained unmatched. CDR1 and CDR2 (germline): SNHLY, FYNNEI. The CDR3 contains 15 residues. The CDR3 nucleotides read TGTGCCAGCAGTAAGGGACTAGCGGGAACCGGGGAGCTGTTTTTT. Translating it yields CASSKGLAGTGELFF.

The V call is TRBV28, the J call TRBJ2-3; no reliable D call. Germline assignment: CDR1 MDHEN and CDR2 SYDVKM. The CDR3 loop spans 14 amino acids. Deletions cut 3 bases from V and 5 bases from J, with 12 bases between. The CDR3 DNA reads as TGTGCCAGCAGTTTCCCTGGTCCGGGAGATACGCAGTATTTT. Residues: CASSFPGPGDTQYF.

The chain uses TRBV5-1 and TRBJ2-3, with D perhaps TRBD2 (6 bases). The CDR3 loop spans 15 amino acids. The germline V and J ends were trimmed by 0 bases and 2 bases, with 10 bases remaining between them. Germline values: CDR1 SGHRS, CDR2 YFSETQ. The CDR3 coding sequence is TGCGCCAGCAGCTTGGGGGGGGACCCCACAGATACGCAGTATTTT. Protein sequence: CASSLGGDPTDTQYF.

This clone was picked up a small number of times. The chain is built from TRBV19 and TRBJ1-4, with 9 bases lining up with TRBD1. Germline trimming cut 3 bases from V and 11 bases from J; bases unmatched to any gene: 7. This CDR3 comprises 14 residues. Germline loops: CDR1 LNHDA, CDR2 SQIVND (reference sequence). The CDR3 DNA reads as TGTGCCAGTAGTATGGAACAGGGGGCACGGAAACTGTTTTTT. Protein product: CASSMEQGARKLFF. The entire variable domain, with the rest obtained from reference TRBV19 and TRBJ1-4, is as follows: DGGITQSPKYLFRKEGQNVTLSCEQNLNHDAMYWYRQDPGQGLRLIYYSQIVNDFQKGDIAEGYSVSREKKESFPLTVTSAQKNPTAFYLCASSMEQGARKLFFGSGTQLSVL.

The chain employs TRBV5-5 and TRBJ2-5; either TRBD1 or TRBD2 may fit D (5 bases each). This CDR3 region has 15 residues. Germline CDR1 reads SGHKS; CDR2 reads YYEKEE (reference sequence). Trimming pared 3 bases from V and 1 base from J, leaving 13 bases between. The CDR3 loop is CASSYILGVQETQYF. The CDR3 coding sequence is TGTGCCAGCAGCTACATACTAGGGGTCCAAGAGACCCAGTACTTC.

The chain has TRBV2 and TRBJ2-7, with TRBD2 matching 8 bases. The CDR3 has 13 amino acids. In germline, CDR1 is SNHLY, CDR2 FYNNEI. V gave up 5 bases and J gave up 0 bases; unmatched junction bases: 0. CDR3 loop: CASSTSGSYEQYF. In nucleotides, the CDR3 is TGTGCCAGCAGTACTAGCGGCTCCTACGAGCAGTACTTC.

V is TRBV10-3 and J is TRBJ2-7; D not certain. There are 13 residues in the CDR3. Germline V lookup: CDR1 ENHRY, CDR2 SYGVKD. The germline V and J ends were trimmed by 4 bases and 4 bases, with 11 bases remaining between them. The CDR3 is CAISAGLSYEQYF. The CDR3 coding sequence is TGTGCCATCAGTGCGGGCCTATCTTACGAGCAGTACTTC.